This T cell receptor (beta chain) stems from a study of blood T cell repertoires in COVID-19. Sequenced by immunoSEQ multiplex PCR; TCRdb stores in-frame clones only, minus some. This table holds under 250,000 clones, more than 75% found once. Input material: peripheral blood. The clonotype originates from a woman older than 75 with COVID-19, enrolled during active disease.

The CDR3 region has the DNA TGTGCCAGTAGTAAAGTGGGCGACAGTAACCAGCCCCAGCATTTT. This codes for CASSKVGDSNQPQHF. The J gene is TRBJ1-5, the V gene TRBV19; D may be TRBD1 (5 bases). The CDR3 extends over 15 amino acids. Per germline, CDR1 LNHDA and CDR2 SQIVND (reference sequence). Trimming cost V 4 bases and J 7 bases, with 17 bases left between them.